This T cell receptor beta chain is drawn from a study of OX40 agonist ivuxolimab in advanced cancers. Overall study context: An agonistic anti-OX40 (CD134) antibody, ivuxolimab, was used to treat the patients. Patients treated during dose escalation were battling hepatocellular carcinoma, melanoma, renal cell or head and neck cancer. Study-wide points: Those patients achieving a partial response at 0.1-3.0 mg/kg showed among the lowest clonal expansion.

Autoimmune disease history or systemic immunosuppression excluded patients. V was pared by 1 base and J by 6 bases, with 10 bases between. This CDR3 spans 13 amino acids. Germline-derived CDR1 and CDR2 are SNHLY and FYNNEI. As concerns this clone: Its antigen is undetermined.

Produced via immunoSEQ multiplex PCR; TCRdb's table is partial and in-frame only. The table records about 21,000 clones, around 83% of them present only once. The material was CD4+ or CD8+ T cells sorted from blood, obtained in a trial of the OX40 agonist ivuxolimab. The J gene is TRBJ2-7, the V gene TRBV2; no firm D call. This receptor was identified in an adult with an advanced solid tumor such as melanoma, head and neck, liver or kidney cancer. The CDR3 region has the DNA TGTGCCAGCAGTGAAGAGGTCAGCAGCGAGCAGTACTTC. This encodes CASSEEVSSEQYF.